The 3 T cell receptor beta chains given below trace back to one sample, sequenced in a study of cytomegalovirus exposure and HLA in healthy donors. Use of 60 Vbeta and 13 Jbeta primers characterized the PCR. Sequenced by immunoSEQ multiplex PCR; TCRdb stores in-frame clones only, minus some. Of about 150,000 clones listed, about 77% are singletons. Sequencing input: PBMCs. The receptors come from a male donor in good health and CMV-seronegative.

J is TRBJ2-3 and V is TRBV6-1, with TRBD2 matching 10 bases. CDR3 length equals 15 residues. Germline-derived CDR1 and CDR2 are MNHNS and SASEGT. The V segment lost 6 bases and the J segment 1 base; nucleotides outside the gene matches: 4. The CDR3 DNA sequence: TGTGCCAGCAGCCCCCTAGCGGGAGGCACAGATACGCAGTATTTT. Its protein product is CASSPLAGGTDTQYF.

V usage is TRBV6-6 and J usage is TRBJ2-7; D is possibly TRBD2 (6 bases). The CDR3 extends over 12 amino acids. Germline values: CDR1 MNHNY, CDR2 SVGAGI (reference sequence). Trimming left V 8 bases short and J 2 bases short, with 10 bases between. This CDR3 reads CASWRVPYEQYF. For the CDR3, the DNA is TGTGCCAGCTGGAGGGTTCCCTACGAGCAGTACTTC.

The chain joins TRBV30 to TRBJ1-5; 7 bases are shared with TRBD1. The CDR3 contains 15 residues. CDR1 is GTSNPN and CDR2 is SVGIG in the germline V gene (reference sequence). J lost 2 bases, V lost 0 bases, and 4 bases had no gene match. CDR3 region: CAWSVLTGGNQPQHF. CDR3 DNA sequence: TGTGCCTGGAGTGTTCTAACAGGGGGCAATCAGCCCCAGCATTTT.